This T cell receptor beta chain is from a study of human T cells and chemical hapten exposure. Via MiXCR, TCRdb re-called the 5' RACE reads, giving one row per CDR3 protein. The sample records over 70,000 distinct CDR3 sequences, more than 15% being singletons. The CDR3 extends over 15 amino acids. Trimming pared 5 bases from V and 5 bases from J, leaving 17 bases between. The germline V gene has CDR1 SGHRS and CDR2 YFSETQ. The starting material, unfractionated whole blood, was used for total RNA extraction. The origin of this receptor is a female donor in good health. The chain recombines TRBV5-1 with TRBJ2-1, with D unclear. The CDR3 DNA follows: TGCGCCAGCAGTCCTATCCCCCAGGCCCACAATGAGCAGTTCTTC. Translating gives CASSPIPQAHNEQFF.